These T cell receptor beta chains were read from a single sample in a study of shared clonotypes between healthy human individuals. Generated by immunoSEQ multiplex PCR, the TCRdb table keeps only in-frame clones and is missing some. The profile covers about 710,000 clones, with around 73% appearing a single time and 1.5% to 2% taken by the ten largest. The sequenced sample was memory CD4+ T cells sorted from blood. Source of these receptors: a woman in her 30s in good health. Both conserved end residues are trimmed from each CDR3. The order of the fields is V gene, J gene, CDR3 protein.

V: TRBV14; J: TRBJ1-4; CDR3: ASSQVRKVGEKLF
V: TRBV30; J: TRBJ1-5; CDR3: AWSPLGNQPQH
V: TRBV4-2; J: TRBJ1-2; CDR3: ASSQGTGGDYGYT
V: TRBV7-8; J: TRBJ2-3; CDR3: ASSSSDTQY
V: TRBV19; J: TRBJ2-2; CDR3: ASSDRGQFTGELF
V: TRBV28; J: TRBJ2-7; CDR3: ASSLGGTKNYEQY
V: TRBV18; J: TRBJ2-7; CDR3: ASFPGTDSYEQY
V: TRBV18; J: TRBJ2-3; CDR3: ASSSGGGRAPDTQY
V: TRBV7-6; J: TRBJ2-7; CDR3: ASSLETGTEQY
V: TRBV7-3; J: TRBJ2-1; CDR3: ASSVQGAGYEQF
V: TRBV18; J: TRBJ2-1; CDR3: ASSPLGAGGVNEQF
V: TRBV5-1; J: TRBJ1-2; CDR3: ASTPGGSNYGYT
V: TRBV6-5; J: TRBJ2-7; CDR3: ASSYPNGYEQY
V: TRBV27; J: TRBJ2-7; CDR3: ASSFWGRNDEQY
V: TRBV28; J: TRBJ2-1; CDR3: ASSPGQGRYNEQF
V: TRBV2; J: TRBJ2-3; CDR3: ASSRASGPVGDTQY
V: TRBV28; J: TRBJ2-7; CDR3: ASSRPDGFSYEQY
V: TRBV25-1; J: TRBJ1-2; CDR3: ASSELGQGVTGYT
V: TRBV5-4; J: TRBJ1-1; CDR3: ASSHPGLRNTEAF
V: TRBV15; J: TRBJ1-5; CDR3: ATSSMQYSNQPQH
V: TRBV5-6; J: TRBJ2-2; CDR3: ASSFRTSGGGELF
V: TRBV7-3; J: TRBJ2-7; CDR3: ASSLGGPYEQY
V: TRBV25-1; J: TRBJ2-5; CDR3: ASSDTSTPQY
V: TRBV11-2; J: TRBJ1-2; CDR3: ASSPGDRVDGYT
V: TRBV4-1; J: TRBJ2-2; CDR3: ASSGPVLGGELF
V: TRBV7-3; J: TRBJ1-2; CDR3: ASSPGTGGSYT